The T cell receptor beta chain described here comes from a study of vaccination effects on CD4 cells after COVID-19. Study information: Post-vaccine sampling occurred a median 72 days after the second dose.

The protocol was immunoSEQ multiplex PCR, while the TCRdb copy is restricted to in-frame clones and leaves out a portion. The sample carries tens of thousands of clones, approximately 79% recorded once. Overall study findings and caveats: Marked clonal contraction was seen late after vaccination (in both infection- and vaccine-induced clones).

This clone is deemed medium-sized. Its antigen remains unknown. Before sequencing, viral peptide pools were used by the ViraFEST assay to expand antigen-specific CD4+ T cells. Culture lasted about nine days before CD4+ T cell isolation. Each participant was given two doses of one vaccine (BNT162b2 or mRNA-1273). This CDR3 contains 15 residues. Looked up from germline, CDR1 is SNHLY and CDR2 is FYNNEI. V lost 3 bases to trimming and J lost 4 bases, with 12 bases between them. The gene calls are TRBV2 and TRBJ2-2; D is unresolved. The receptor was isolated from a human donor who received a COVID-19 vaccine. Some clones in this sample may be carry-over from other donors' samples. Here the sequenced sample was CD4+ T cells from PBMCs cultured with SARS-CoV-2 spike peptides, taken after COVID-19 vaccination. Written as DNA, the CDR3 is TGTGCCAGCAGTGATCAGGCGCCGGGCACCGGGGAGCTGTTTTTT. Its translation: CASSDQAPGTGELFF.